Below, 27 T cell receptor beta chains from the same sample are listed, as sequenced in a study of vaccination and CD4 T cells after COVID-19 (dated by TCRdb to the early 2020s). This sample's treatment or condition label indicates: roughly ten-day PBMC culture with coronavirus spike peptide pools or control peptides (ViraFEST assay). These receptors have no identified antigens. Libraries were constructed by PCR. The sequencing machine was an Illumina iSeq 100. DNA from cultured CD4+ T cells was subjected to TCR sequencing with the Oncomine TCR Beta short-read assay at the Johns Hopkins FTIC core. TCRdb reprocessing: public reads trimmed at Q25 with fastp, clones called with MiXCR, in-frame beta chains kept. Rows with a matching CDR3 protein are joined into one entry that keeps the most common DNA and genes. This sample gives under 20,000 distinct CDR3 sequences in total; about 53% of them show up just once. The top ten hold less than 15% of the sample.

Sequenced: CD4+ T cells from blood, cultured in vitro. These receptors came from a human donor who had recovered from COVID-19.

V is TRBV20-1 and J is TRBJ2-4; 8 bases fit TRBD1. Germline CDR1 reads DFQATT; CDR2 reads SNEGSKA (reference sequence). This CDR3 is built from 14 residues. The J segment lost 0 bases and the V segment lost 5 bases, leaving 3 bases of the junction unmatched. CDR3 in DNA: TGCAGTGCTGGACAGGGTAGAGCCAAAAACATTCAGTACTTC. As protein: CSAGQGRAKNIQYF.

There are a few counts of this clonotype. This chain connects TRBV20-1 to TRBJ1-2; a possible D gene is TRBD1 (5 bases). Trimming stripped 6 bases from V and 6 bases from J, with 11 bases between. CDR1 is DFQATT and CDR2 is SNEGSKA in the germline V gene (reference sequence). The CDR3 has 11 residues. The CDR3 loop is CSAPTDDGYTF. Written as DNA, the CDR3 is TGCAGTGCACCGACAGATGATGGCTACACCTTC.

The chain couples TRBV28 to TRBJ1-5, with 7 bases lining up with TRBD1. The CDR3 runs 17 residues. Germline loops: CDR1 MDHEN, CDR2 SYDVKM. V lost 7 bases and J lost 4; bases outside the gene matches: 16. The CDR3 nucleotides are TGTGCCAGCACCACTCCAGGGGGGGCCACCCTTAATCAGCCCCAGCATTTT. Its translation: CASTTPGGATLNQPQHF.

The rearrangement uses TRBV15 and TRBJ1-5; tentatively, D is TRBD1 (5 bases). Trimming removed 0 bases at V and 6 bases at J, with 12 bases between. The CDR3 loop spans 15 amino acids. CDR1 is LNHNV, CDR2 YYDKDF, per germline (reference sequence). The CDR3 loop reads CATSRDLGVSQPQHF. The CDR3 bases are TGTGCCACCAGCAGAGATCTAGGGGTATCTCAGCCCCAGCATTTT.

In its sample, this clonotype was seen a few times. This chain links TRBV27 with TRBJ1-1; D perhaps matches TRBD1 (6 bases). Trimming cost V 4 bases and J 3 bases, with 12 bases left between them. Germline V gene data show CDR1 as MNHEY and CDR2 as SMNVEV (reference sequence). The CDR3 sequence is 14 residues long. CDR3 nucleotides: TGTGCCAGCAGTTGGGGGGGCCCGCACACTGAAGCTTTCTTT. Its protein is CASSWGGPHTEAFF.

In its sample, this clonotype was seen a few times. The chain links TRBV28 to TRBJ1-1, with 7 nucleotides matching TRBD1. Germline CDR1 MDHEN, CDR2 SYDVKM. CDR3 length equals 15 residues. V lost 3 bases and J lost 2; bases outside the gene matches: 6. The CDR3 sequence is CASSFMDRSNTEAFF. The CDR3 region has the DNA TGTGCCAGCAGTTTTATGGACAGGTCCAACACTGAAGCTTTCTTT.

The chain links TRBV27 to TRBJ2-5; TRBD2 matches at 9 bases. The germline V gene has CDR1 MNHEY and CDR2 SMNVEV (reference sequence). The CDR3 has 13 residues. V lost 8 bases and J lost 3; bases outside the gene matches: 4. The CDR3 DNA sequence: TGTGCCAGCTCGACTAGCGGAGAAGAGACCCAGTACTTC. It translates to CASSTSGEETQYF.

This clonotype was seen a handful of times. This rearrangement joins TRBV27 to TRBJ2-5; 7 bases agree with TRBD2. The length of the CDR3 is 15 residues. The trim removed 3 bases at V and 5 bases at J, leaving 9 bases unmatched. The V gene's germline CDR1 is MNHEY and CDR2 SMNVEV (reference sequence). CDR3 DNA sequence: TGTGCCAGCAGTTTTAAGGGCGGGAGTGATGAGACCCAGTACTTC. Protein sequence: CASSFKGGSDETQYF.

The J gene is TRBJ1-2, the V gene TRBV20-1; tentatively, D is TRBD1 (5 bases). This CDR3 has 14 residues. V was shortened by 6 bases and J by 5 bases, with 19 bases between the two germline ends. CDR1 is DFQATT, CDR2 SNEGSKA, per germline (reference sequence). The CDR3 loop reads CSAYTGDRRYGYTF. The CDR3 DNA reads as TGCAGTGCCTATACAGGAGATCGGAGATATGGCTACACCTTC.

The chain employs TRBV20-1 and TRBJ2-3, with 9 bases identical to TRBD2. Germline V gives CDR1 DFQATT, CDR2 SNEGSKA (reference sequence). This CDR3 is built from 15 residues. V trimming: 5 bases; J trimming: 4 bases; junction bases outside the gene matches: 10. The CDR3 loop is CSAPGGGGGADTQYF. Written as DNA, the CDR3 is TGCAGTGCTCCTGGCGGTGGCGGGGGGGCAGATACGCAGTATTTT.

J is TRBJ2-3 and V is TRBV6-1; D unclear. The CDR3 totals 12 residues. Germline lookup yields CDR1 MNHNS and CDR2 SASEGT. Between the trimmed V and J ends, which lost 6 bases and 0 bases, there was a span of 4 bases. CDR3 region: CASRQSTDTQYF. The CDR3 DNA reads TGTGCCAGCAGGCAGAGCACAGATACGCAGTATTTT.

This clonotype has only a few counts. The chain employs TRBV24-1 and TRBJ2-3; D possibly matches TRBD1 or TRBD2 (5 bases each). The germline CDR1 and CDR2 sequences are KGHDR and SFDVKD. Trimming shortened V by 1 base and J by 4 bases, and 23 bases separated the two germline ends. CDR3 length: 19 residues. The CDR3 region is CATSDFPYGDQEWPDTQYF. The CDR3 DNA sequence: TGTGCCACCAGTGATTTTCCTTATGGGGACCAAGAGTGGCCAGATACGCAGTATTTT.

The J gene is TRBJ1-6, the V gene TRBV14; D is unresolved. The CDR3 loop spans 15 amino acids. Trimming took 1 base from V and 2 from J, leaving 6 bases between them. CDR1 is SGHDN and CDR2 is FVKESK in the germline V gene. CDR3 residues: CASSQARTYNSPLHF. CDR3 coding DNA: TGTGCCAGCAGCCAAGCCAGGACCTATAATTCACCCCTCCACTTT.

There are a few counts of this clonotype. This chain uses TRBV11-1 with TRBJ2-5; perhaps TRBD2 as D (6 bases). CDR1 is SGHAT, CDR2 FQDESV, per germline (reference sequence). V shed 3 bases and J shed 2 bases, with 16 bases lying between them. There are 16 residues in the CDR3. CDR3 coding DNA: TGTGCCAGCAGCTTGATCCCTAGCGCTCAACAAGAGACCCAGTACTTC. Translating gives CASSLIPSAQQETQYF.

This rearrangement joins TRBV10-3 to TRBJ1-1; D unclear. V was pared by 8 bases and J by 1 base, with 11 bases between. This CDR3 has 13 amino acids. Germline loops: CDR1 ENHRY, CDR2 SYGVKD. CDR3 sequence (DNA): TGTGCCATCTCTAAAATGTCGAACACTGAAGCTTTCTTT. Translated: CAISKMSNTEAFF.

The chain is built from TRBV4-1 and TRBJ1-3; 8 bases are shared with TRBD1. Germline loops: CDR1 MGHRA, CDR2 YSYEKL. V was pared by 5 bases and J by 0 bases, with 6 bases of the junction left unmatched. CDR3 size: 16 residues. The CDR3: CASSTTGESSGNTIYF. CDR3 in DNA: TGCGCCAGCAGCACGACAGGGGAGAGCTCTGGAAACACCATATATTTT.

This sequence joins TRBV4-3 and TRBJ2-7; the D gene is possibly TRBD2 (6 bases). Deletions cut 0 bases from V and 0 bases from J, with 12 bases between. CDR1 is LGHNA and CDR2 is YSLEER in the germline V gene. The length of the CDR3 is 16 residues. The CDR3: CASSQDPGGDSYEQYF. CDR3 DNA: TGCGCCAGCAGCCAAGATCCGGGCGGGGACTCCTACGAGCAGTACTTC.

The chain has TRBV20-1 and TRBJ2-7, with 10 positions matching TRBD2. V gave up 6 bases and J gave up 7 bases; unmatched junction bases: 12. Per the germline V gene, CDR1 is DFQATT and CDR2 is SNEGSKA (reference sequence). The CDR3 is 14 residues long. CDR3 residues: CSANRAGGTSEQYF. The CDR3 DNA reads TGCAGTGCAAACCGAGCGGGAGGGACGTCGGAGCAGTACTTC.

The chain couples TRBV5-1 to TRBJ2-5; unclear D gene. The CDR3 has 14 residues. Germline V gene lookup returns CDR1 SGHRS and CDR2 YFSETQ. V lost 0 bases, J lost 5 bases, and 11 bases lay in between. CDR3 nucleotide sequence: TGCGCCAGCAGCTTGGGAGGCCAGTTGGAGACCCAGTACTTC. Its translation: CASSLGGQLETQYF. Based on the CDR3 plus reference TRBV5-1 and TRBJ2-5, the full variable domain is KAGVTQTPRYLIKTRGQQVTLSCSPISGHRSVSWYQQTPGQGLQFLFEYFSETQRNKGNFPGRFSGRQFSNSRSEMNVSTLELGDSALYLCASSLGGQLETQYFGPGTRLLVL.

This chain links TRBV18 with TRBJ2-2, with 7 bases aligning to TRBD1. The CDR3 totals 14 residues. The germline V gene has CDR1 KGHSH and CDR2 LQKENI. J gave up 5 bases and V 0 bases, and 0 bases lay outside the gene matches. The CDR3 DNA sequence: TGTGCCAGCTCACCACCGACAGGGACCGGGGAGCTGTTTTTT. Encoded protein: CASSPPTGTGELFF.

V and J are TRBV29-1 and TRBJ2-3, with D uncertain. Looked up from germline, CDR1 is SQVTM and CDR2 is ANQGSEA. V lost 2 bases and J lost 1, with 4 bases in between. The CDR3 is made up of 12 amino acids. The CDR3: CSVERGTDTQYF. For the CDR3, the DNA is TGCAGCGTTGAAAGGGGCACAGATACGCAGTATTTT.

The DNA for the CDR3 is TGTGCCAGCAGTGAGAGTACAGGGTTTGGTCAGCCCCAGCATTTT. Its translation: CASSESTGFGQPQHF. V and J are TRBV6-1 and TRBJ1-5; D possibly corresponds to TRBD1 (6 bases). The V gene's germline CDR1 is MNHNS and CDR2 SASEGT. The CDR3 contains 15 residues. The ends were cut back, 3 bases at V and 6 bases at J, with 15 bases in the middle.

The chain is built from TRBV20-1 and TRBJ2-7; 7 bases map to TRBD1. V shed 6 bases, J shed 7 bases, and the junction held 15 bases outside the gene matches. Germline V gene sequence: CDR1 DFQATT, CDR2 SNEGSKA (reference sequence). The CDR3 spans 14 residues. The DNA for the CDR3 is TGCAGTGCCCCCCCCCGAGAGGGGGCAGGGGAGCAGTACTTC. This gives the protein CSAPPREGAGEQYF.

The V and J genes are TRBV7-2 and TRBJ1-2; possible D gene TRBD1, 6 bases. Germline V gene lookup returns CDR1 SGHTA and CDR2 FQGNSA. The CDR3 runs 15 residues. With 4 bases removed from V and 6 bases from J, the gap between germline ends came to 18 bases. CDR3 amino acids: CASSWAQGKGNGYTF. CDR3 nucleotide sequence: TGTGCCAGCAGCTGGGCGCAGGGGAAGGGGAATGGCTACACCTTC.

The chain carries TRBV7-2 and TRBJ2-6; a possible D gene is TRBD2 (6 bases). V lost 4 bases to trimming and J lost 0 bases, with 10 bases between them. There are 16 residues in the CDR3. Germline V gives CDR1 SGHTA, CDR2 FQGNSA. DNA for the CDR3: TGTGCCAGCAGCTCCCCGGGACTCTCTGGGGCCAACGTCCTGACTTTC. Translated: CASSSPGLSGANVLTF.

The rearrangement links TRBV28 to TRBJ1-5; no clear D. V was shortened by 6 bases and J by 6 bases, with 15 bases between the two germline ends. Germline V lookup: CDR1 MDHEN, CDR2 SYDVKM. CDR3 length: 14 amino acids. CDR3 sequence reads: CASRKPGPSQPQHF. CDR3 DNA sequence: TGTGCCAGCAGGAAACCTGGTCCTAGTCAGCCCCAGCATTTT. The full variable domain, rest sourced from reference TRBV28 and TRBJ1-5, is DVKVTQSSRYLVKRTGEKVFLECVQDMDHENMFWYRQDPGLGLRLIYFSYDVKMKEKGDIPEGYSVSREKKERFSLILESASTNQTSMYLCASRKPGPSQPQHFGDGTRLSIL.

This chain connects TRBV20-1 to TRBJ1-6; D is unclear. This CDR3 spans 14 amino acids. With 6 bases removed from V and 5 bases from J, the gap between germline ends came to 14 bases. Germline V CDR1 and CDR2: DFQATT, SNEGSKA (reference sequence). The chain's CDR3 is CSAQNPRDNSPLHF. CDR3 nucleotide sequence: TGCAGTGCCCAGAATCCAAGGGATAATTCACCCCTCCACTTT.